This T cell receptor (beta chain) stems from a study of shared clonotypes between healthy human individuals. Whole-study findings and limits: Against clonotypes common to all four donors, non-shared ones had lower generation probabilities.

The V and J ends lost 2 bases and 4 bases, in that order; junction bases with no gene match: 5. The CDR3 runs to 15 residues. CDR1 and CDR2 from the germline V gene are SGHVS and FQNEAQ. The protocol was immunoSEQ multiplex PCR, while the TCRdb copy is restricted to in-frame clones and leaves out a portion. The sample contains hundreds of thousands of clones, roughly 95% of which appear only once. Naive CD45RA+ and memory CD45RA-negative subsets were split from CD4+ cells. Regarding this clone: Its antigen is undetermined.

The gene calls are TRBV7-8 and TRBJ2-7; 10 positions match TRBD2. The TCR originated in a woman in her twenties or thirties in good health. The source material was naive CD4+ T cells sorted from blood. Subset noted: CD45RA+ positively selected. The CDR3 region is CASSLSSGGLYEQYF. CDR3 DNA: TGTGCCAGCAGCTTATCTAGCGGGGGCCTTTACGAGCAGTACTTC.